The next 14 T cell receptor beta chains were all read from a single sample in a study of CD8 T cells in Susac syndrome (dated by TCRdb to the late 2010s). Library preparation used the immunoSEQ multiplex PCR assay. RNA was extracted using the RNeasy kit, and about 0.45 to 1 microgram was reverse transcribed with random hexamers. TCRdb reran the public reads through fastp at Q25 and MiXCR, keeping productive beta chains. Rows are unified per CDR3 protein, each entry keeping the most common DNA and genes. This sample lists about 85,000 distinct CDR3 sequences; 94% were detected once. 0.2% to 0.3% of the sample is taken by the ten largest. Sequenced sample: CD8+ T cells from PBMCs. The receptors were gathered from a human donor in good health.

The chain carries TRBV7-8 and TRBJ2-7; the match to TRBD1 covers 8 bases. The V gene end was trimmed by 3 bases and the J gene end by 5 bases; junction bases not matched to a gene: 9. This CDR3 has 15 amino acids. CDR1 is SGHVS, CDR2 FQNEAQ, per germline. CDR3 protein: CASSFTWTGSNEQYF. CDR3 sequence (DNA): TGTGCCAGCAGCTTCACCTGGACAGGGAGTAACGAGCAGTACTTC.

This chain uses TRBV7-9 with TRBJ2-1; 14 bases agree with TRBD2. The CDR3 covers 16 residues. In germline, CDR1 is SEHNR, CDR2 FQNEAQ (reference sequence). J gave up 6 bases and V 1 base, and 2 bases lay outside the gene matches. The CDR3 is CASSLGGLAGANEQFF. The CDR3 DNA reads TGTGCCAGCAGCTTAGGGGGACTAGCGGGAGCCAATGAGCAGTTCTTC.

The V call is TRBV7-9, the J call TRBJ2-3; TRBD2 is a possible D gene (6 bases). Germline V gene lookup returns CDR1 SEHNR and CDR2 FQNEAQ (reference sequence). V lost 7 bases and J 2 bases, leaving 16 bases between the germline ends. The CDR3 runs 15 residues. In DNA form, the CDR3 reads TGTGCCAGCACCCCAAGCGGGTCTACCACAGATACGCAGTATTTT. This gives the protein CASTPSGSTTDTQYF.

This clonotype was found a few times. The chain has TRBV4-1 and TRBJ2-7, with 7 bases aligning to TRBD1. This CDR3 is 15 amino acids long. V was clipped by 0 bases and J by 3 bases; unmatched bases: 5. Germline V CDR1 and CDR2: MGHRA, YSYEKL. CDR3 sequence (DNA): TGCGCCAGCAGCCAAGAGGGGACAGATTACTACGAGCAGTACGTC. It translates to CASSQEGTDYYEQYV.

CDR3 sequence reads: CASHQLAGGGNEQFF. CDR3 sequence (DNA): TGTGCCAGCCACCAACTAGCGGGAGGGGGCAATGAGCAGTTCTTC. The rearrangement joins TRBV7-6 to TRBJ2-1; 13 bases map to TRBD2. The trim removed 8 bases at V and 6 bases at J, leaving 7 bases unmatched. There are 15 residues in the CDR3. Germline lookup yields CDR1 SGHVS and CDR2 FNYEAQ.

This chain uses TRBV20-1 with TRBJ2-3; 8 bases fit TRBD1. This CDR3 region has 12 residues. The V segment lost 3 bases and the J segment 5 bases; nucleotides outside the gene matches: 1. Germline CDR1 and CDR2: DFQATT and SNEGSKA (reference sequence). The CDR3 loop reads CSARTGEDTQYF. The CDR3 DNA follows: TGCAGTGCTAGGACAGGGGAAGATACGCAGTATTTT.

In its sample, this clonotype was seen once. The rearrangement joins TRBV4-1 to TRBJ1-5; no definite D call. The CDR3 has 14 residues. Between the trimmed V and J ends, which lost 2 bases and 6 bases, there was a span of 11 bases. The germline V gene encodes CDR1 MGHRA and CDR2 YSYEKL. DNA of the CDR3: TGCGCCAGCAGCCAACGTCAGGTGGGTCAGCCCCAGCATTTT. This encodes CASSQRQVGQPQHF.

The chain carries TRBV5-4 and TRBJ2-7; D possibly uses TRBD1 or TRBD2 (5 bases each). CDR1 is SGHNT and CDR2 is YYREEE in the germline V gene (reference sequence). The length of the CDR3 is 14 residues. The V and J ends lost 2 bases and 0 bases respectively, with 9 bases between them. CDR3 bases: TGTGCCAGCAGCTTCGGGGCCGCCTCCTACGAGCAGTACTTC. It is translated as CASSFGAASYEQYF.

This chain connects TRBV14 to TRBJ1-6, with D perhaps matching TRBD1 (5 bases). The V end lost 1 base, the J end lost 6 bases, and 10 bases lay between the germline ends. The CDR3 is 15 amino acids. Germline CDR1 reads SGHDN; CDR2 reads FVKESK. CDR3 region: CASSQARVGNSPLHF. The DNA of the CDR3 is TGTGCCAGCAGCCAAGCCAGGGTCGGTAATTCACCCCTCCACTTT. Full variable domain (missing parts from reference TRBV14 and TRBJ1-6): EAGVTQFPSHSVIEKGQTVTLRCDPISGHDNLYWYRRVMGKEIKFLLHFVKESKQDESGMPNNRFLAERTGGTYSTLKVQPAELEDSGVYFCASSQARVGNSPLHFGNGTRLTVT.

This clonotype was seen a single time. The CDR3 loop is CASKEGWGFTEAFF. The CDR3 coding sequence is TGTGCCAGCAAGGAAGGGTGGGGGTTCACTGAAGCTTTCTTT. The V call is TRBV5-6, the J call TRBJ1-1, with D maybe TRBD1 (5 bases). Germline V CDR1 and CDR2: SGHDT, YYEEEE. This CDR3 region has 14 residues. With 6 bases removed from V and 4 bases from J, the gap between germline ends came to 16 bases.

The chain is built from TRBV30 and TRBJ1-5, with 7 bases identical to TRBD1. CDR3 length: 15 amino acids. Germline CDR1 is GTSNPN and CDR2 is SVGIG (reference sequence). V lost 6 bases, J lost 4 bases, and 12 bases stayed unmatched. The CDR3 bases are TGTGCCTGCCGACCAGACGGGACAGCAAATCAGCCCCAGCATTTT. Translated: CACRPDGTANQPQHF.

The chain has TRBV9 and TRBJ1-2; D remains unclear. V was cut by 1 base and J by 0 bases, with 13 bases left in between. Germline assignment: CDR1 SGDLS and CDR2 YYNGEE. The CDR3 is made up of 16 amino acids. The CDR3 sequence: CASSVSGQLANYGYTF. The CDR3 nucleotides read TGTGCCAGCAGCGTATCCGGGCAGTTAGCTAACTATGGCTACACCTTC.

J is TRBJ2-5 and V is TRBV27; D perhaps matches TRBD2 (5 bases). The V and J ends lost 6 bases and 3 bases respectively, with 11 bases between them. The germline CDR1 and CDR2 sequences are MNHEY and SMNVEV (reference sequence). The CDR3 is 13 amino acids. Here the CDR3 DNA reads TGTGCCAGCAGCCGAGAGCGGAAAGAGACCCAGTACTTC. This translates into CASSRERKETQYF.

Sample share makes this clonotype medium-sized (0.01 to 0.1%). The V call is TRBV7-2, the J call TRBJ2-7; TRBD1 aligns across 10 bases. CDR1 SGHTA and CDR2 FQGNSA come from the germline V gene. This CDR3 is 14 amino acids long. J was trimmed by 4 bases and V by 5 bases; bases with no gene match: 5. The CDR3 protein is CASSRGQGTYEQYF. DNA for the CDR3: TGTGCCAGCAGCCGGGGACAGGGGACATACGAGCAGTACTTC. The variable domain in full, completed from reference TRBV7-2 and TRBJ2-7, reads GAGVSQSPSNKVTEKGKDVELRCDPISGHTALYWYRQSLGQGLEFLIYFQGNSAPDKSGLPSDRFSAERTGGSVSTLTIQRTQQEDSAVYLCASSRGQGTYEQYFGPGTRLTVT.